What follows are 13 T cell receptor beta chains derived from one specimen sequenced in a study of CD8 T cells in ankylosing spondylitis. Study-level points and caveats: Seemingly distinctive of ankylosing spondylitis blood was a TCR beta motif formed by eight highly homologous variants.

TCRdb fed the 5' RACE reads into MiXCR, producing one record per CDR3 protein. Among 800,000 to 900,000 distinct CDR3 sequences listed, over 9.5% were seen once. These receptors' targets are unknown. Material for sequencing was blood, either unsorted or a sorted T cell fraction (not recorded which). Receptor source: a male donor with ankylosing spondylitis.

This chain uses TRBV3-1 with TRBJ1-1; D might be TRBD1 (6 bases). Trimming took off 4 bases at V and 1 base at J, with 13 bases between the two ends. The CDR3 is made up of 15 amino acids. In germline, CDR1 is LGHDT, CDR2 YNNKEL (reference sequence). The CDR3 here is CASSPSTTGNTEAFF. CDR3 nucleotide sequence: TGTGCCAGCAGCCCTAGTACGACAGGGAACACTGAAGCTTTCTTT.

This clonotype was observed a few times. The rearrangement uses TRBV7-8 and TRBJ2-5; possible D gene TRBD1, 5 bases. Germline V gene data show CDR1 as SGHVS and CDR2 as FQNEAQ. Trimming stripped 10 bases from V and 5 bases from J, with 11 bases between. The CDR3 has 11 residues. CDR3 region: CATRVGETQYF. The CDR3 bases are TGTGCCACCAGGGTCGGGGAGACCCAGTACTTC.

The rearrangement links TRBV28 to TRBJ2-7, with no clear D. CDR3 size: 10 residues. Trimming left V 2 bases short and J 6 bases short, with 2 bases between. Germline CDR1 and CDR2: MDHEN and SYDVKM. In DNA, the CDR3 is TGTGCCAGCAGTTTAGCCGAGCAGTACTTC. It codes for CASSLAEQYF.

This clonotype has a handful of counts. V gene TRBV20-1 combines with J gene TRBJ2-1; 9 bases line up with TRBD2. The CDR3 sequence is 18 residues long. Germline trimming cut 6 bases from V and 3 bases from J; bases unmatched to any gene: 18. Germline V CDR1 and CDR2: DFQATT, SNEGSKA (reference sequence). The CDR3 DNA is TGCAGTGCCCGAGGTGGGATAGCGGGAGAGAGAGTCTACAATGAGCAGTTCTTC. It encodes CSARGGIAGERVYNEQFF.

The chain employs TRBV6-1 and TRBJ1-1, with TRBD1 matching over 9 bases. The CDR3 is 16 residues long. Germline assignment: CDR1 MNHNS and CDR2 SASEGT. V lost 10 bases to trimming and J lost 0 bases; unmatched junction nucleotides: 12. CDR3 DNA: TGTGCCATTACCATGGGACAGGGTGACATGAACACTGAAGCTTTCTTT. This encodes CAITMGQGDMNTEAFF.

This clonotype was observed at least ten times. This CDR3 is CASSQADSSYEQYF. The CDR3 coding sequence is TGTGCCAGCAGCCAAGCGGACAGCTCCTACGAGCAGTACTTC. The V and J genes are TRBV4-2 and TRBJ2-7, with a possible D match to TRBD1 (6 bases). CDR1 and CDR2 (germline): LGHNA, YNFKEQ. The V gene lost 1 base and the J gene lost 0 bases, with 7 bases spanning the gap. This CDR3 spans 14 amino acids.

This clonotype showed up many times. The V gene is TRBV10-3, the J gene TRBJ1-6; D not resolved. Germline V gene sequence: CDR1 ENHRY, CDR2 SYGVKD. The V and J ends lost 8 bases and 8 bases respectively, with 13 bases between them. The CDR3 runs to 13 residues. The CDR3 region is CAIGDVEHSPLHF. The DNA of the CDR3 is TGTGCCATCGGCGATGTGGAGCATTCACCCCTCCACTTT.

This chain connects TRBV6-4 to TRBJ1-1; D uncertain. Germline V lookup: CDR1 MRHNA, CDR2 SNTAGT. This CDR3 has 15 amino acids. The V and J ends lost 6 bases and 3 bases respectively, with 17 bases between them. The CDR3 loop is CASRDTGLIDTEAFF. DNA of the CDR3: TGTGCCAGCAGAGATACGGGCCTTATTGACACTGAAGCTTTCTTT.

The V and J genes are TRBV9 and TRBJ2-1, with 10 bases matching TRBD2. J was trimmed by 6 bases and V by 3 bases; bases with no gene match: 6. Looked up from germline, CDR1 is SGDLS and CDR2 is YYNGEE. The CDR3 is 15 residues long. The CDR3 loop is CASSALAGAGNEQFF. The CDR3 DNA follows: TGTGCCAGCAGCGCTCTAGCGGGAGCAGGCAATGAGCAGTTCTTC.

V and J are TRBV12-3 or TRBV12-4 and TRBJ2-7; a weak D match, TRBD2 (6 bases). The CDR3 covers 14 residues. Trimming pared 7 bases from V and 7 bases from J, leaving 20 bases between. The CDR3 is CASTPLANAREQYF. CDR3 sequence (DNA): TGTGCCAGCACTCCTCTAGCGAACGCCCGGGAGCAGTACTTC.

This clonotype was seen many times. This sequence joins TRBV18 and TRBJ2-7, with 12 bases matching TRBD2. This CDR3 is 15 amino acids long. Germline V CDR1 and CDR2: KGHSH, LQKENI. V lost 4 bases, J lost 4 bases, and 5 bases stayed unmatched. This CDR3 reads CASSQTSGSSYEQYF. The CDR3 DNA follows: TGTGCCAGCTCACAGACTAGCGGGAGCTCGTACGAGCAGTACTTC.

CDR3: CASSPPTAGSTNEKLFF. The CDR3 DNA reads as TGTGCCAGCAGCCCCCCAACCGCCGGGTCCACTAATGAAAAACTGTTTTTT. The rearrangement links TRBV4-2 to TRBJ1-4; D remains ambiguous. CDR1 is LGHNA and CDR2 is YNFKEQ in the germline V gene. CDR3 length equals 17 residues. V gave up 4 bases and J gave up 2 bases, with 17 bases separating them.

This clonotype was detected only a few times. This rearrangement joins TRBV9 to TRBJ2-7, with TRBD1 identical over 7 bases. CDR3 length equals 15 residues. The V segment lost 2 bases and the J segment 4 bases; nucleotides outside the gene matches: 9. Per germline, CDR1 SGDLS and CDR2 YYNGEE. The CDR3 DNA is TGTGCCAGCAGCGTCGGACAGGCGCCCTCGTACGAGCAGTACTTC. As protein: CASSVGQAPSYEQYF.